This T cell receptor (beta chain) was obtained from a study of T cell clones after liver transplantation. Study-wide findings and caveats: Donor-reactive sequences fell more than third party-reactive ones, suggesting partial deletion. In two subjects, few donor cells limited the measurable donor-reactive repertoire.

This clone showed up just once. Its cognate antigen is unknown. The repertoire was sequenced with immunoSEQ multiplex PCR; TCRdb's copy has only in-frame clones and lacks some. The repertoire includes about 76,000 clones, roughly 80% of them detected once, and about 2.5% sits in the top ten. The sample here was CD4+ T cells from blood, taken at the 22-month timepoint. This TCR came from a human patient who received a liver transplant. A subset of T cells may come from the graft donor.

The CDR3 DNA sequence: TGTGCCAGCAGCTTGGGAGGGGGAGTGAACACTGAAGCTTTCTTT. Its protein is CASSLGGGVNTEAFF. The V call is TRBV5-5, the J call TRBJ1-1; a weak D match, TRBD1 (6 bases). The CDR3 covers 15 residues. The V gene's germline CDR1 is SGHKS and CDR2 YYEKEE (reference sequence). V shed 0 bases and J shed 0 bases, with 9 bases lying between them.